Here is one TCR beta chain with its context. The data derive from a study of blood T cell repertoires in COVID-19. The CDR3 contains 15 residues. Deletions cut 3 bases from V and 0 bases from J, with 9 bases between. The germline V gene encodes CDR1 SGHAT and CDR2 FQNNGV. This table comes from immunoSEQ multiplex PCR, and its TCRdb copy is limited to in-frame clones, with some not included. The repertoire includes 90,000 to 150,000 clones, 85% of them detected once, and about a tenth sits in the top ten. This clonotype was obtained from a man older than 75 with acute or convalescent COVID-19. The chain combines TRBV11-2 with TRBJ1-3; D is possibly TRBD1 (6 bases). Source material: peripheral blood. The CDR3 region has the DNA TGTGCCAGCAGCTTTACAGGGAGCTCTGGAAACACCATATATTTT. This codes for CASSFTGSSGNTIYF.